What follows are 21 T cell receptor beta chains derived from one specimen sequenced in a study of cytomegalovirus exposure and HLA in healthy donors. Sequencing used immunoSEQ multiplex PCR; TCRdb keeps in-frame clones, though not all of them. Here the sample spans about 310,000 clones, roughly 88% being singletons. The sample was PBMCs. Receptors originate from a young man in good health and CMV-seronegative.

Details on this clone: This sample includes further DNA sequences coding for the same CDR3. This chain joins TRBV9 and TRBJ2-7; 9 positions match TRBD2. Germline V gene sequence: CDR1 SGDLS, CDR2 YYNGEE. This CDR3 has 15 amino acids. The J segment lost 2 bases and the V segment lost 0 bases, leaving 3 bases of the junction unmatched. CDR3 DNA sequence: TGTGCCAGCAGCGTAGCGGCTAGCGGGGCCTACGAGCAGTACTTC. Amino acids: CASSVAASGAYEQYF.

The chain couples TRBV25-1 to TRBJ2-2; possible D gene TRBD1, 6 bases. CDR3 length: 13 residues. Germline CDR1 reads MGHDK; CDR2 reads SYGVNS. The V end was cut by 6 bases, the J end by 6 bases, with 11 bases between. The CDR3, as DNA: TGTGCCAGCAGGAAACAGGGTCCCGGGGAGCTGTTTTTT. Its protein is CASRKQGPGELFF.

This clone showed up just once. This sequence joins TRBV6-1 and TRBJ1-2; a possible D gene is TRBD1 (5 bases). The V end lost 2 bases, the J end lost 1 base, and 14 bases lay between the germline ends. The V gene's germline CDR1 is MNHNS and CDR2 SASEGT. The CDR3 covers 16 residues. The CDR3 sequence is CASSELAGRGNYGYTF. In DNA form, the CDR3 reads TGTGCCAGCAGTGAACTGGCAGGGAGGGGTAACTATGGCTACACCTTC.

This clone occurred once. This chain joins TRBV9 and TRBJ2-3, with D maybe TRBD1 (6 bases). The CDR3 runs 15 residues. Germline V CDR1 and CDR2: SGDLS, YYNGEE. V shed 7 bases and J shed 2 bases, with 17 bases lying between them. CDR3 DNA sequence: TGTGCCAGCCGACCACAGGGTTCCGACACAGATACGCAGTATTTT. It codes for CASRPQGSDTDTQYF.

The rearrangement links TRBV6-5 to TRBJ1-1; no clear D. Trimming pared 6 bases from V and 2 bases from J, leaving 13 bases between. Per germline, CDR1 MNHEY and CDR2 SVGAGI. CDR3 length equals 14 residues. CDR3 nucleotide sequence: TGTGCCAGCAGGGCGAGGGCGGGTAACACTGAAGCTTTCTTT. Residues: CASRARAGNTEAFF.

V and J are TRBV7-2 and TRBJ2-2; 8 positions agree with TRBD1. This CDR3 spans 16 amino acids. Looked up from germline, CDR1 is SGHTA and CDR2 is FQGNSA. Losses at the gene ends were 2 bases for V and 6 bases for J; bases not matched to a gene: 8. CDR3 bases: TGTGCCAGCAGCTTATCCGCAGGGGGCAATTCCGGGGAGCTGTTTTTT. The encoded protein is CASSLSAGGNSGELFF.

The genes are TRBV5-1 and TRBJ2-7, with TRBD2 as a possible D gene (6 bases). This CDR3 region has 12 residues. Germline CDR1 is SGHRS and CDR2 is YFSETQ. Trimming removed 6 bases from V and 6 bases from J, with 13 bases in between. CDR3: CASKVLGGEQYF. CDR3 coding DNA: TGCGCCAGCAAGGTACTGGGGGGCGAGCAGTACTTC.

In the case of this clone: Other DNA sequences in this specimen translate into the identical CDR3. The gene calls are TRBV18 and TRBJ2-5, with TRBD2 matching over 8 bases. The germline CDR1 and CDR2 sequences are KGHSH and LQKENI. V gave up 5 bases and J gave up 5 bases; unmatched junction bases: 4. This CDR3 spans 13 amino acids. The CDR3 sequence is CASSLGLAETQYF. The CDR3 DNA sequence: TGTGCCAGCTCATTAGGACTAGCCGAGACCCAGTACTTC.

This chain joins TRBV6-1 and TRBJ2-7; 11 bases agree with TRBD1. Losses at the gene ends were 6 bases for V and 2 bases for J; bases not matched to a gene: 6. The CDR3 has 15 residues. Germline V gene lookup returns CDR1 MNHNS and CDR2 SASEGT. The CDR3 DNA reads as TGTGCCAGCAGACAACCGGGACAGGGGGCCTACGAGCAGTACTTC. This gives the protein CASRQPGQGAYEQYF.

This chain connects TRBV14 to TRBJ2-4, with D unresolved. The CDR3 has 17 residues. Trimming pared 1 base from V and 4 bases from J, leaving 17 bases between. CDR1 SGHDN and CDR2 FVKESK come from the germline V gene. The CDR3 is CASSQARGVIPKNIQYF. The CDR3 region has the DNA TGTGCCAGCAGCCAAGCAAGAGGAGTCATCCCGAAAAACATTCAGTACTTC.

The V call is TRBV7-9, the J call TRBJ1-1; TRBD1 is a possible D gene (6 bases). This CDR3 contains 15 residues. Trimming stripped 2 bases from V and 4 bases from J, with 14 bases between. In germline, CDR1 is SEHNR, CDR2 FQNEAQ (reference sequence). As DNA, the CDR3 is TGTGCCAGCAGCTTAACAGCAGGGGAAGGCACTGAAGCTTTCTTT. This gives the protein CASSLTAGEGTEAFF.

The V gene is TRBV25-1, the J gene TRBJ1-6; the match to TRBD1 covers 7 bases. CDR3 size: 15 residues. In germline, CDR1 is MGHDK, CDR2 SYGVNS. The V and J ends lost 0 bases and 7 bases, in that order; junction bases with no gene match: 3. The CDR3 is CASSEYGQANSPLHF. In nucleotides, the CDR3 is TGTGCCAGCAGTGAATATGGACAGGCGAATTCACCCCTCCACTTT. The entire variable domain, with the rest obtained from reference TRBV25-1 and TRBJ1-6, is as follows: EADIYQTPRYLVIGTGKKITLECSQTMGHDKMYWYQQDPGMELHLIHYSYGVNSTEKGDLSSESTVSRIRTEHFPLTLESARPSHTSQYLCASSEYGQANSPLHFGNGTRLTVT.

This clone was seen once. The chain recombines TRBV19 with TRBJ2-7; TRBD2 matches at 8 bases. The CDR3 is 14 amino acids. Germline V gives CDR1 LNHDA, CDR2 SQIVND (reference sequence). In DNA, the CDR3 is TGTGCTTCGGGGGGGGACGGCCGCTCCTACGAGCAGTACTTC. This translates into CASGGDGRSYEQYF.

The J gene is TRBJ1-3, the V gene TRBV9, with 10 bases aligning to TRBD1. J gave up 0 bases and V 3 bases, and 6 bases lay outside the gene matches. The germline gives CDR1 SGDLS, CDR2 YYNGEE. The CDR3 is made up of 17 amino acids. CDR3 coding DNA: TGTGCCAGCAGCGGGAGGGGACAGGGGATCTCTGGAAACACCATATATTTT. Amino acid sequence: CASSGRGQGISGNTIYF.

This chain uses TRBV30 with TRBJ1-2; tentatively, D is TRBD1 (5 bases). Trimming cost V 0 bases and J 4 bases, with 18 bases left between them. Germline assignment: CDR1 GTSNPN and CDR2 SVGIG (reference sequence). The CDR3 extends over 16 amino acids. CDR3 bases: TGTGCCTGGAGTGTAGGCTGGGGCGGGGCGGCCTATGGCTACACCTTC. Protein sequence: CAWSVGWGGAAYGYTF. The entire variable domain, with the rest obtained from reference TRBV30 and TRBJ1-2, is as follows: SQTIHQWPATLVQPVGSPLSLECTVEGTSNPNLYWYRQAAGRGLQLLFYSVGIGQISSEVPQNLSASRPQDRQFILSSKKLLLSDSGFYLCAWSVGWGGAAYGYTFGSGTRLTVV.

The chain couples TRBV7-6 to TRBJ2-7; 9 positions match TRBD1. V trimming: 5 bases; J trimming: 0 bases; junction bases outside the gene matches: 8. In germline, CDR1 is SGHVS, CDR2 FNYEAQ. The CDR3 sequence is 16 residues long. The CDR3 sequence: CASSRLRDRDSYEQYF. In nucleotides, the CDR3 is TGTGCCAGCAGCCGCTTAAGGGACAGGGACTCCTACGAGCAGTACTTC.

The chain joins TRBV7-9 to TRBJ2-1; a possible D gene is TRBD2 (6 bases). CDR1 SEHNR and CDR2 FQNEAQ come from the germline V gene (reference sequence). CDR3 length: 11 amino acids. Trimming pared 6 bases from V and 10 bases from J, leaving 10 bases between. CDR3 DNA: TGTGCCAGCAGAAATAGCGGAGAGCAGTTCTTC. Translated, it gives CASRNSGEQFF.

The chain uses TRBV6-1 and TRBJ1-5; 7 nucleotides agree with TRBD1. Germline assignment: CDR1 MNHNS and CDR2 SASEGT. The CDR3 covers 14 residues. The V gene end was trimmed by 6 bases and the J gene end by 4 bases; junction bases not matched to a gene: 6. The CDR3 region is CASRSTGYNQPQHF. Here the CDR3 DNA reads TGTGCCAGCAGGTCGACAGGGTATAATCAGCCCCAGCATTTT.

The chain joins TRBV5-4 to TRBJ2-7, with 7 nucleotides matching TRBD1. The V segment lost 5 bases and the J segment 2 bases; nucleotides outside the gene matches: 4. This CDR3 has 13 amino acids. Germline assignment: CDR1 SGHNT and CDR2 YYREEE (reference sequence). The CDR3: CASRRQGTYEQYF. In DNA form, the CDR3 reads TGTGCCAGCAGACGACAGGGTACCTACGAGCAGTACTTC.

This chain connects TRBV9 to TRBJ2-6; TRBD1 might be the D (6 bases). CDR1 is SGDLS, CDR2 YYNGEE, per germline. V was cut by 0 bases and J by 2 bases, with 12 bases left in between. CDR3 length: 17 residues. As DNA, the CDR3 is TGTGCCAGCAGCGTAGTATCAGGGGCCCCTGGGGCCAACGTCCTGACTTTC. Translated, it gives CASSVVSGAPGANVLTF.

The chain carries TRBV7-9 and TRBJ2-7, with a possible D match to TRBD2 (6 bases). The CDR3 extends over 14 amino acids. Germline V CDR1 and CDR2: SEHNR, FQNEAQ (reference sequence). Trimming removed 1 base at V and 2 bases at J, with 9 bases between. The CDR3 sequence: CASSLGLGAYEQYF. CDR3 in DNA: TGTGCCAGCAGCTTAGGACTAGGAGCCTACGAGCAGTACTTC.